The text below deals with one TCR beta chain. Its antigen is unidentified. Only in-frame clones appear in the TCRdb table, and some are missing; sequencing was by immunoSEQ multiplex PCR. The table lists about 20,000 clones, about 70% of them singletons, with around 30% in the top ten. This specimen belongs to a study of CD4 T cells in relation to SARS-CoV-2 and coronaviruses. Study overall: Negative control cultures got HIV-1 Nef peptides or no peptide.

The CDR3 contains 15 residues. Trimming stripped 4 bases from V and 0 bases from J, with 10 bases between. Germline-derived CDR1 and CDR2 are SGHRS and YFSETQ. The unexposed donors gave CD4+ T cells in about 2011-2019, prior to COVID-19. After 10 to 11 days of culture, CD4+ T cells were isolated. Material: CD4+ T cells from PBMCs, cultured in vitro. This chain links TRBV5-1 with TRBJ1-4; unclear D gene. The receptor was derived from a human donor in good health. The CDR3 reads CASSLTGATNEKLFF. Written as DNA, the CDR3 is TGCGCCAGCAGCCTGACCGGAGCAACTAATGAAAAACTGTTTTTT.